A single sample is the source of the 30 T cell receptor beta chains below, sequenced in a study of T cell responses to AZD1222 COVID-19 vaccine. Here immunoSEQ multiplex PCR was the method, and the copy in TCRdb shows in-frame clones only, minus some. The sample has about 130,000 clones, 89% seen once; the top ten hold 9.5%. Material: peripheral blood, obtained 28 days after the second AZD1222 dose. The receptors come from an adult who received the AZD1222 COVID-19 vaccine.

The rearrangement uses TRBV27 and TRBJ2-7, with 7 bases identical to TRBD1. Germline trimming cut 4 bases from V and 0 bases from J; bases unmatched to any gene: 6. CDR1 is MNHEY, CDR2 SMNVEV, per germline (reference sequence). The CDR3 has 15 residues. In DNA, the CDR3 is TGTGCCAGCAGTTACACAGGGGTAAGCTCCTACGAGCAGTACTTC. This sequence encodes CASSYTGVSSYEQYF.

This CDR3 is CASSVVGWSSYEQYF. CDR3 nucleotide sequence: TGTGCCAGCAGTGTCGTGGGTTGGAGCTCCTACGAGCAGTACTTC. The chain carries TRBV6-2 or TRBV6-3 and TRBJ2-7; D ambiguous. The V gene's germline CDR1 is MNHEY and CDR2 SVGEGT. The CDR3 extends over 15 amino acids. V lost 5 bases to trimming and J lost 0 bases, with 14 bases between them.

The genes are TRBV6-5 and TRBJ1-3; 7 bases map to TRBD1. CDR1 MNHEY and CDR2 SVGAGI come from the germline V gene. V lost 0 bases, J lost 5 bases, and 7 bases stayed unmatched. There are 16 residues in the CDR3. The CDR3: CASSYSWTGMRNTIYF. DNA of the CDR3: TGTGCCAGCAGTTACTCTTGGACAGGAATGAGAAACACCATATATTTT.

The gene calls are TRBV5-1 and TRBJ2-7, with D possibly TRBD1 on 6 matching bases. There are 13 residues in the CDR3. Germline V gene data show CDR1 as SGHRS and CDR2 as YFSETQ. V lost 0 bases to trimming and J lost 3 bases, with 7 bases between them. CDR3 amino acids: CASSLGTVYEQYF. CDR3 DNA sequence: TGCGCCAGCAGCTTGGGGACAGTCTACGAGCAGTACTTC. The full variable domain, completed using reference TRBV5-1 and TRBJ2-7, is KAGVTQTPRYLIKTRGQQVTLSCSPISGHRSVSWYQQTPGQGLQFLFEYFSETQRNKGNFPGRFSGRQFSNSRSEMNVSTLELGDSALYLCASSLGTVYEQYFGPGTRLTVT.

This clone was seen a single time. The rearrangement links TRBV4-1 to TRBJ2-3; TRBD1 aligns across 9 bases. There are 17 residues in the CDR3. The germline V gene has CDR1 MGHRA and CDR2 YSYEKL. V was pared by 3 bases and J by 2 bases, with 9 bases of the junction left unmatched. In nucleotides, the CDR3 is TGCGCCAGCAGCCAGAGGGGCCGGGACAGGGCCACAGATACGCAGTATTTT. It specifies CASSQRGRDRATDTQYF.

The J gene is TRBJ1-1, the V gene TRBV29-1, with 9 bases aligning to TRBD1. Per the germline V gene, CDR1 is SQVTM and CDR2 is ANQGSEA. This CDR3 region has 13 residues. This chain's CDR3 is CTVEGTGRTEAFF. CDR3 bases: TGCACAGTCGAGGGGACAGGGAGGACTGAAGCTTTCTTT.

The chain has TRBV6-4 and TRBJ2-3, with a tentative D call TRBD1 (5 bases). With 8 bases removed from V and 2 bases from J, the gap between germline ends came to 14 bases. From germline, CDR1 is MRHNA and CDR2 SNTAGT. CDR3 size: 14 residues. The CDR3 is CASAPEGDTDTQYF. DNA of the CDR3: TGTGCCAGCGCCCCGGAAGGGGACACAGATACGCAGTATTTT.

The rearrangement joins TRBV7-2 to TRBJ2-5; D possibly matches TRBD1 or TRBD2 (5 bases each). The CDR3 is 14 residues long. Germline V CDR1 and CDR2: SGHTA, FQGNSA. V was cut by 6 bases and J by 0 bases, with 11 bases left in between. Written as DNA, the CDR3 is TGTGCCAGCAGTCGGGACCGAAACCAAGAGACCCAGTACTTC. The encoded protein is CASSRDRNQETQYF.

The chain couples TRBV15 to TRBJ1-6; D gene ambiguous. This CDR3 has 12 residues. Trimming left V 4 bases short and J 14 bases short, with 12 bases between. CDR1 is LNHNV and CDR2 is YYDKDF in the germline V gene (reference sequence). The CDR3 coding sequence is TGTGCCACCAGCACTGTGGCTGGGACCCTCCACTTT. It translates to CATSTVAGTLHF.

As concerns this clone: The identical CDR3 is also encoded by other nucleotide sequences in the sample. This chain links TRBV5-1 with TRBJ2-7, with D hard to call. V was clipped by 3 bases and J by 2 bases, with 3 bases between them. The V gene's germline CDR1 is SGHRS and CDR2 YFSETQ. The CDR3 totals 11 residues. CDR3 DNA sequence: TGCGCCAGCAGCTCCACCTACGAGCAGTACTTC. The encoded protein is CASSSTYEQYF.

This chain connects TRBV5-6 to TRBJ1-4; D is ambiguous. This CDR3 has 15 amino acids. Germline V lookup: CDR1 SGHDT, CDR2 YYEEEE. V was trimmed by 0 bases and J by 4 bases, leaving 10 bases between them. DNA of the CDR3: TGTGCCAGCAGCTTGGTTGATAGTGGTAATGAAAAACTGTTTTTT. Translation gives CASSLVDSGNEKLFF.

The chain joins TRBV4-3 to TRBJ1-2; D remains unclear. The germline V gene encodes CDR1 LGHNA and CDR2 YSLEER. V was cut by 0 bases and J by 1 base, with 24 bases left in between. The CDR3 is 20 amino acids. Here the CDR3 DNA reads TGCGCCAGCAGCCAAGAAGCACTGGAAATAGTCCCTAGCTATAACTATGGCTACACCTTC. It yields the protein CASSQEALEIVPSYNYGYTF.

The chain links TRBV6-5 to TRBJ1-2; D not resolved. Germline V gene sequence: CDR1 MNHEY, CDR2 SVGAGI. The V end was cut by 6 bases, the J end by 8 bases, with 7 bases between. The CDR3 length is 10 residues. This CDR3 reads CASREEGYTF. In nucleotides, the CDR3 is TGTGCCAGCAGAGAGGAGGGCTACACCTTC.

Here the CDR3 reads CAASALETLRQTQYF. Written as DNA, the CDR3 is TGTGCCGCCAGCGCGTTGGAGACTCTTCGCCAGACCCAGTACTTC. V gene TRBV5-4 combines with J gene TRBJ2-5; D ambiguous. Trimming pared 10 bases from V and 6 bases from J, leaving 25 bases between. This CDR3 spans 15 amino acids. CDR1 and CDR2 from the germline V gene are SGHNT and YYREEE (reference sequence).

This chain uses TRBV5-5 with TRBJ1-3, with D perhaps TRBD1 (5 bases). Looked up from germline, CDR1 is SGHKS and CDR2 is YYEKEE (reference sequence). The CDR3 is 14 residues long. The CDR3 spells CASGGGSSGNTIYF. CDR3 bases: TGTGCATCAGGCGGGGGGAGCTCTGGAAACACCATATATTTT.

The gene calls are TRBV19 and TRBJ1-5; a possible D gene is TRBD1 (6 bases). In germline, CDR1 is LNHDA, CDR2 SQIVND (reference sequence). V lost 3 bases and J 5 bases, leaving 11 bases between the germline ends. The CDR3 runs to 14 residues. CDR3 in amino acids: CASSILGGDQPQHF. The DNA for the CDR3 is TGTGCCAGTAGTATCTTGGGGGGCGATCAGCCCCAGCATTTT.

This clone was counted once. The V and J genes are TRBV19 and TRBJ1-1; the D is unclear. This CDR3 comprises 12 residues. Germline CDR1 LNHDA, CDR2 SQIVND (reference sequence). The ends were cut back, 6 bases at V and 1 base at J, with 6 bases in the middle. CDR3 residues: CASSMGNTEAFF. CDR3 nucleotides: TGTGCCAGTAGCATGGGGAACACTGAAGCTTTCTTT.

V gene TRBV5-1 combines with J gene TRBJ2-1, with 8 bases aligning to TRBD2. Germline values: CDR1 SGHRS, CDR2 YFSETQ. Unmatched junction bases numbered 4, after V lost 0 bases and J lost 5 bases. The CDR3 contains 15 residues. CDR3 in amino acids: CASSLEPGGDNEQFF. The CDR3 DNA reads as TGCGCCAGCAGCTTGGAACCGGGAGGGGACAATGAGCAGTTCTTC.

This clone was counted a single time. The chain couples TRBV11-2 to TRBJ1-1; D perhaps matches TRBD1 (6 bases). Germline CDR1 and CDR2: SGHAT and FQNNGV. The CDR3 consists of 16 residues. The V end lost 5 bases, the J end lost 1 base, and 17 bases lay between the germline ends. The CDR3 nucleotides are TGTGCCAGCAGCCCCCCGGGGGCAGGGCGGAACACTGAAGCTTTCTTT. As protein: CASSPPGAGRNTEAFF.

The V call is TRBV7-2, the J call TRBJ2-1; D uncertain. V was shortened by 1 base and J by 7 bases, with 11 bases between the two germline ends. Per germline, CDR1 SGHTA and CDR2 FQGNSA. The CDR3 sequence is 14 residues long. CDR3 nucleotide sequence: TGTGCCAGCAGCTTAGTAGGGTGGGGTAATGAGCAGTTCTTC. This codes for CASSLVGWGNEQFF.

J is TRBJ1-5 and V is TRBV19; D call uncertain. There are 15 residues in the CDR3. The V gene lost 1 base and the J gene lost 2 bases, with 9 bases spanning the gap. Germline lookup yields CDR1 LNHDA and CDR2 SQIVND (reference sequence). CDR3 region: CASSIGRVGNQPQHF. CDR3 DNA: TGTGCCAGTAGTATAGGCCGGGTCGGCAATCAGCCCCAGCATTTT.

CDR3 sequence reads: CASSLGGGLTYEQYF. DNA for the CDR3: TGTGCCAGCAGCTTAGGCGGGGGACTGACCTACGAGCAGTACTTC. The genes are TRBV13 and TRBJ2-7; D perhaps matches TRBD2 (6 bases). From germline, CDR1 is PRHDT and CDR2 FYEKMQ (reference sequence). This CDR3 is built from 15 residues. V was pared by 0 bases and J by 2 bases, with 11 bases between.

The rearrangement links TRBV9 to TRBJ1-1, with D hard to call. The length of the CDR3 is 15 residues. Between the trimmed V and J ends, which lost 4 bases and 0 bases, there was a span of 13 bases. CDR1 and CDR2 (germline): SGDLS, YYNGEE. The CDR3 region has the DNA TGTGCCAGCAGCTTTGGAGCGATGATGAACACTGAAGCTTTCTTT. This sequence encodes CASSFGAMMNTEAFF.

The chain combines TRBV30 with TRBJ1-2; no definite D call. Germline loops: CDR1 GTSNPN, CDR2 SVGIG (reference sequence). The CDR3 totals 10 residues. Trimming stripped 6 bases from V and 7 bases from J, with 9 bases between. CDR3 nucleotides: TGTGCCTGCCTCCGGGCTGGCTACACCTTC. This gives the protein CACLRAGYTF.

This chain connects TRBV25-1 to TRBJ1-5, with 9 bases lining up with TRBD1. This CDR3 comprises 15 residues. Germline CDR1 and CDR2: MGHDK and SYGVNS. With 4 bases clipped from V and 4 bases from J, the junction kept 5 bases outside the gene matches. The CDR3 sequence is CASSGLGTGNQPQHF. DNA for the CDR3: TGTGCCAGCAGTGGATTAGGGACAGGGAATCAGCCCCAGCATTTT. Together with reference TRBV25-1 and TRBJ1-5, the CDR3 gives the full variable domain: EADIYQTPRYLVIGTGKKITLECSQTMGHDKMYWYQQDPGMELHLIHYSYGVNSTEKGDLSSESTVSRIRTEHFPLTLESARPSHTSQYLCASSGLGTGNQPQHFGDGTRLSIL.

The chain employs TRBV5-1 and TRBJ2-7, with 12 positions matching TRBD2. V lost 0 bases, J lost 5 bases, and 9 bases stayed unmatched. Germline CDR1 and CDR2: SGHRS and YFSETQ. The CDR3 contains 17 residues. The CDR3 region is CASSLGLAGVWVNEQYF. CDR3 DNA sequence: TGCGCCAGCAGCTTGGGACTAGCGGGGGTTTGGGTTAACGAGCAGTACTTC.

V usage is TRBV18 and J usage is TRBJ1-2; the match to TRBD1 covers 8 bases. Germline V gene sequence: CDR1 KGHSH, CDR2 LQKENI. Germline trimming cut 2 bases from V and 2 bases from J; bases unmatched to any gene: 4. The CDR3 loop spans 15 amino acids. The CDR3 protein is CASSPSYRGNYGYTF. The DNA of the CDR3 is TGTGCCAGCTCACCATCGTACAGGGGGAACTATGGCTACACCTTC.

There are a few counts of this clone. V usage is TRBV19 and J usage is TRBJ1-1; unclear D gene. V was trimmed by 9 bases and J by 6 bases, leaving 23 bases between them. Germline V gives CDR1 LNHDA, CDR2 SQIVND (reference sequence). This CDR3 is built from 15 residues. CDR3 nucleotides: TGTGCCAGCCAGGACGTTAAGGCCCACAGCGCTGAAGCTTTCTTT. This gives the protein CASQDVKAHSAEAFF. The complete variable domain, with remaining parts taken from reference TRBV19 and TRBJ1-1, reads DGGITQSPKYLFRKEGQNVTLSCEQNLNHDAMYWYRQDPGQGLRLIYYSQIVNDFQKGDIAEGYSVSREKKESFPLTVTSAQKNPTAFYLCASQDVKAHSAEAFFGQGTRLTVV.

This chain joins TRBV7-9 and TRBJ1-1; D gene uncertain. The CDR3 is made up of 14 amino acids. The ends were cut back, 7 bases at V and 2 bases at J, with 14 bases in the middle. In germline, CDR1 is SEHNR, CDR2 FQNEAQ (reference sequence). The CDR3, as DNA: TGTGCCAGCACCCAAGTCTCTCTTAACACTGAAGCTTTCTTT. Its protein product is CASTQVSLNTEAFF.

CDR3 sequence (DNA): TGTGCCAGCCAAGGGACTAGCGCCTTCAATGAGCAGTTCTTC. Encoded protein: CASQGTSAFNEQFF. The chain uses TRBV27 and TRBJ2-1, with TRBD2 matching 10 bases. The CDR3 runs 14 residues. Looked up from germline, CDR1 is MNHEY and CDR2 is SMNVEV (reference sequence). The trim removed 8 bases at V and 6 bases at J, leaving 7 bases unmatched.